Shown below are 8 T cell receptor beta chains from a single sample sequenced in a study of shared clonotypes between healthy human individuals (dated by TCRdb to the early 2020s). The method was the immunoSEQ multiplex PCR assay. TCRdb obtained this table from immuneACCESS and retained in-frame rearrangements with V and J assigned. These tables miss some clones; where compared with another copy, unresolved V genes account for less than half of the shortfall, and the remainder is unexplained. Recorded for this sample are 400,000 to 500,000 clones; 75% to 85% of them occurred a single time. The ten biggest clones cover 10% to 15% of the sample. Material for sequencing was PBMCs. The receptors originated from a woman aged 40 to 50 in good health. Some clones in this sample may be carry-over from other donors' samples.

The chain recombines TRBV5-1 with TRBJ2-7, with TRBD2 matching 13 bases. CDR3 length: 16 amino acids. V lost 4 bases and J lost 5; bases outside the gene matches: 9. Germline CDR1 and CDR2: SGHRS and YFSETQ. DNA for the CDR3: TGCGCCAGCAGCCGATCCGGGACTAGCGGGAACGACGAGCAGTACTTC. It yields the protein CASSRSGTSGNDEQYF.

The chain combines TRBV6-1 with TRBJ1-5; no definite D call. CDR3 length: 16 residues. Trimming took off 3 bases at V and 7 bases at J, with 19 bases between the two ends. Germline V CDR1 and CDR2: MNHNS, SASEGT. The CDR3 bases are TGTGCCAGCAGTGATTGGTTGCGCTCTCACCGACAGCCCCAGCATTTT. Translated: CASSDWLRSHRQPQHF.

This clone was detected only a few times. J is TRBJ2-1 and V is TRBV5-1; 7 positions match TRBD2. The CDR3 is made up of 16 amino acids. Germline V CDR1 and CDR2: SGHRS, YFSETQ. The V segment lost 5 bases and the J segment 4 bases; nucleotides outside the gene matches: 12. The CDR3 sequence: CASSILAAGSYNEQFF. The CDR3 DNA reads TGCGCCAGCAGTATTCTAGCGGCTGGATCGTACAATGAGCAGTTCTTC. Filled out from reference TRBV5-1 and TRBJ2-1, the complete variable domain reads KAGVTQTPRYLIKTRGQQVTLSCSPISGHRSVSWYQQTPGQGLQFLFEYFSETQRNKGNFPGRFSGRQFSNSRSEMNVSTLELGDSALYLCASSILAAGSYNEQFFGPGTRLTVL.

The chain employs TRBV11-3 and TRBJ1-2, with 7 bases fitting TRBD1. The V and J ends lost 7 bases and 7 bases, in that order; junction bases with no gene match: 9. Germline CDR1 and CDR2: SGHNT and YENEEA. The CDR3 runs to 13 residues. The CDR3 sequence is CASNRQGEGGYTF. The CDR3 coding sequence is TGTGCCAGCAACCGACAGGGAGAGGGTGGCTACACCTTC. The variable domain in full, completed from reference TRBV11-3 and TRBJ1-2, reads EAGVVQSPRYKIIEKKQPVAFWCNPISGHNTLYWYLQNLGQGPELLIRYENEEAVDDSQLPKDRFSAERLKGVDSTLKIQPAELGDSAVYLCASNRQGEGGYTFGSGTRLTVV.

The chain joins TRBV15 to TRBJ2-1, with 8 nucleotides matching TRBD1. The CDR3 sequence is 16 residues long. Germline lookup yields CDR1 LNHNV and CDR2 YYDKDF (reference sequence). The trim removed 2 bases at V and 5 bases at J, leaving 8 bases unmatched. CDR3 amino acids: CATSRTRTGYDNEQFF. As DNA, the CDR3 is TGTGCCACCAGCAGAACTAGGACAGGGTACGACAATGAGCAGTTCTTC.

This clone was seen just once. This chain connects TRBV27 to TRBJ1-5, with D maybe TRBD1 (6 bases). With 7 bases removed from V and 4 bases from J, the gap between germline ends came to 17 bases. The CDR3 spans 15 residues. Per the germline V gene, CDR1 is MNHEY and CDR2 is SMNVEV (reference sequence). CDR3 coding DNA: TGTGCCAGCAAGTCCGGGACAATGGTAAATCAGCCCCAGCATTTT. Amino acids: CASKSGTMVNQPQHF.

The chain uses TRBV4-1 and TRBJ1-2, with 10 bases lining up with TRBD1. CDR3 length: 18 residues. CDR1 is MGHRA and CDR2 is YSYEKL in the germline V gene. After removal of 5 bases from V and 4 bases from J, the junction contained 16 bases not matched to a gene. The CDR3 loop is CASSTVPGQGPGGYGYTF. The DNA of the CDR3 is TGCGCCAGCAGCACTGTCCCGGGACAGGGGCCGGGGGGCTATGGCTACACCTTC.

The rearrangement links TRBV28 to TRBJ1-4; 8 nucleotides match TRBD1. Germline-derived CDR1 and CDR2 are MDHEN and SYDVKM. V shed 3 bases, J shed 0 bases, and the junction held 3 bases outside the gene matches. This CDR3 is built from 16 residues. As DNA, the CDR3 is TGTGCCAGCAGTTTGGCAGGGGGCGCAACTAATGAAAAACTGTTTTTT. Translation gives CASSLAGGATNEKLFF.